These 27 T cell receptor beta chains share one sample of origin, sequenced in a study of cytomegalovirus exposure and HLA in healthy donors. The study ran its PCR with 60 Vbeta and 13 Jbeta primers. TCRdb keeps only in-frame clones here, not all; method: immunoSEQ multiplex PCR. Of 75,000 to 100,000 clones listed, roughly 72% were seen once; the top ten hold 0.57%. Sequencing input: PBMCs. All receptors come from a man in his thirties or forties in good health and CMV-seronegative.

In this sample, this clone turned up a few times. V and J are TRBV6-1 and TRBJ1-2; 12 bases fit TRBD1. J was trimmed by 4 bases and V by 5 bases; bases with no gene match: 11. Germline assignment: CDR1 MNHNS and CDR2 SASEGT. This CDR3 is 17 amino acids long. The CDR3 here is CASSQDKGTGGGYGYTF. CDR3 bases: TGTGCCAGCAGTCAAGACAAAGGGACAGGGGGCGGCTATGGCTACACCTTC.

This chain uses TRBV21-1 with TRBJ2-1; the table gives TRBD2 as D, unverified against the DNA. TRBV21-1 is a recognized pseudogene. CDR3 length equals 19 residues. CDR3 coding DNA: TGTGCCAGCAGCGCCCCGCAATCGACTAGCGGGAGAATTGACGGTGAGCAGTTCTTC. It specifies CASSAPQSTSGRIDGEQFF.

In DNA form, the CDR3 reads TGTGCCAGTAGCAACTCAGGGATCGGGGAGCTGTTTTTT. It yields the protein CASSNSGIGELFF. The V and J genes are TRBV19 and TRBJ2-2, with D perhaps TRBD1 (5 bases). This CDR3 comprises 13 residues. Germline V gives CDR1 LNHDA, CDR2 SQIVND (reference sequence). Trimming pared 6 bases from V and 7 bases from J, leaving 12 bases between. The full variable domain, with the rest looked up from reference TRBV19 and TRBJ2-2, is DGGITQSPKYLFRKEGQNVTLSCEQNLNHDAMYWYRQDPGQGLRLIYYSQIVNDFQKGDIAEGYSVSREKKESFPLTVTSAQKNPTAFYLCASSNSGIGELFFGEGSRLTVL.

Of note for this clone: The sample holds other DNA sequences that translate to the same CDR3. The V and J genes are TRBV15 and TRBJ1-1; D unresolved. V gave up 1 base and J gave up 3 bases, with 6 bases separating them. This CDR3 has 13 amino acids. The germline CDR1 and CDR2 sequences are LNHNV and YYDKDF (reference sequence). CDR3 sequence (DNA): TGTGCCACCAGCAGAGGGCAGGACACTGAAGCTTTCTTT. Protein: CATSRGQDTEAFF. Full variable domain (remainder filled in from reference TRBV15 and TRBJ1-1): DAMVIQNPRYQVTQFGKPVTLSCSQTLNHNVMYWYQQKSSQAPKLLFHYYDKDFNNEADTPDNFQSRRPNTSFCFLDIRSPGLGDTAMYLCATSRGQDTEAFFGQGTRLTVV.

The rearrangement links TRBV19 to TRBJ2-5; D perhaps matches TRBD2 (6 bases). V lost 3 bases and J 7 bases, leaving 6 bases between the germline ends. CDR1 is LNHDA, CDR2 SQIVND, per germline (reference sequence). There are 11 residues in the CDR3. CDR3: CASSMEGTQYF. The CDR3 bases are TGTGCCAGTAGTATGGAGGGGACCCAGTACTTC.

The V gene is TRBV19, the J gene TRBJ1-2; a weak D match, TRBD1 (6 bases). This CDR3 has 15 residues. V dropped 6 bases and J dropped 8 bases, with 22 bases sitting between them. Germline CDR1 and CDR2: LNHDA and SQIVND (reference sequence). DNA of the CDR3: TGTGCCAGTAGGACTTCCCAGGGGCGGGAGAGAGGCTACACCTTC. Encoded protein: CASRTSQGRERGYTF.

Remarks on this clone: The identical CDR3 is also encoded by other nucleotide sequences in the sample. The J gene is TRBJ1-1, the V gene TRBV27; possible D gene TRBD1, 5 bases. CDR1 is MNHEY, CDR2 SMNVEV, per germline (reference sequence). There are 14 residues in the CDR3. V dropped 4 bases and J dropped 3 bases, with 12 bases sitting between them. CDR3 in amino acids: CASSYTGGHTEAFF. The CDR3 DNA follows: TGTGCCAGCAGTTACACGGGGGGACACACTGAAGCTTTCTTT.

The chain has TRBV2 and TRBJ1-2; the D gene is possibly TRBD1 (5 bases). Trimming took 10 bases from V and 4 from J, leaving 13 bases between them. The germline V gene encodes CDR1 SNHLY and CDR2 FYNNEI. The CDR3 sequence is 12 residues long. The CDR3 DNA is TGTGCCACAATAGGGGATGGCTATGGCTACACCTTC. Amino acid sequence: CATIGDGYGYTF.

This clone was found a few times. The chain has TRBV5-1 and TRBJ1-4, with 7 positions matching TRBD1. CDR3 length equals 15 residues. Germline CDR1 and CDR2: SGHRS and YFSETQ. V lost 4 bases, J lost 0 bases, and 3 bases stayed unmatched. The CDR3 region is CASSIDRATNEKLFF. CDR3 nucleotide sequence: TGCGCCAGCAGCATAGACAGGGCAACTAATGAAAAACTGTTTTTT.

The genes are TRBV7-9 and TRBJ1-2, with D unclear. Germline assignment: CDR1 SEHNR and CDR2 FQNEAQ (reference sequence). Trimming took off 6 bases at V and 7 bases at J, with 12 bases between the two ends. CDR3 length: 12 residues. CDR3 in amino acids: CASSLTGSGYTF. The CDR3 nucleotides are TGTGCCAGCAGTTTGACCGGGAGTGGCTACACCTTC. The full variable domain, completed using reference TRBV7-9 and TRBJ1-2, is DTGVSQNPRHKITKRGQNVTFRCDPISEHNRLYWYRQTLGQGPEFLTYFQNEAQLEKSRLLSDRFSAERPKGSFSTLEIQRTEQGDSAMYLCASSLTGSGYTFGSGTRLTVV.

The chain carries TRBV7-9 and TRBJ2-3, with 13 bases that match TRBD2. V shed 5 bases, J shed 2 bases, and the junction held 13 bases outside the gene matches. This CDR3 spans 19 amino acids. Germline V lookup: CDR1 SEHNR, CDR2 FQNEAQ (reference sequence). CDR3 in amino acids: CASSRAPGLAGAYTDTQYF. The CDR3 coding sequence is TGTGCCAGCAGCCGGGCCCCAGGACTAGCGGGGGCGTACACAGATACGCAGTATTTT. Full variable domain (rest looked up from reference TRBV7-9 and TRBJ2-3): DTGVSQNPRHKITKRGQNVTFRCDPISEHNRLYWYRQTLGQGPEFLTYFQNEAQLEKSRLLSDRFSAERPKGSFSTLEIQRTEQGDSAMYLCASSRAPGLAGAYTDTQYFGPGTRLTVL.

This clone was seen a handful of times. The chain links TRBV5-1 to TRBJ1-1, with TRBD1 matching 8 bases. The ends lost 3 bases at V and 1 base at J; junction bases unmatched: 17. The germline CDR1 and CDR2 sequences are SGHRS and YFSETQ. The CDR3 runs to 19 residues. The CDR3 is CASSWGGTGSKPGNTEAFF. The CDR3 region has the DNA TGCGCCAGCAGCTGGGGGGGGACAGGATCCAAACCCGGGAACACTGAAGCTTTCTTT.

Only one count was recorded for this clone. This chain connects TRBV10-3 to TRBJ2-1; 16 bases are shared with TRBD2. The germline V gene has CDR1 ENHRY and CDR2 SYGVKD. This CDR3 region has 16 residues. With 7 bases clipped from V and 8 bases from J, the junction kept 8 bases outside the gene matches. The CDR3: CAITGTSGGAHHEQFF. CDR3 coding DNA: TGTGCCATCACCGGGACTAGCGGGGGGGCGCACCATGAGCAGTTCTTC.

The chain combines TRBV6-1 with TRBJ2-5; 7 bases align to TRBD1. V lost 6 bases, J lost 11 bases, and 12 bases stayed unmatched. Germline V gives CDR1 MNHNS, CDR2 SASEGT. The CDR3 covers 13 residues. CDR3 region: CASRLEGAKEQYF. The CDR3 nucleotides are TGTGCCAGCAGGCTCGAGGGGGCGAAGGAGCAGTACTTC.

This clone was detected a few times. The rearrangement uses TRBV6-6 and TRBJ2-7; D unclear. The CDR3 contains 13 residues. Trimming removed 0 bases from V and 3 bases from J, with 6 bases in between. Germline V gene lookup returns CDR1 MNHNY and CDR2 SVGAGI (reference sequence). CDR3 DNA: TGTGCCAGCAGTTACTCTTCCAACTACGAGCAGTACGTC. It yields the protein CASSYSSNYEQYV.

The CDR3 reads CASSLTRLDTQYF. CDR3 nucleotides: TGTGCCAGCAGCTTAACGAGACTAGATACGCAGTATTTT. The genes are TRBV7-3 and TRBJ2-3, with D unresolved. V lost 0 bases and J 5 bases, leaving 6 bases between the germline ends. The CDR3 is made up of 13 amino acids. Germline-derived CDR1 and CDR2 are SGHTA and FQGTGA.

The chain has TRBV18 and TRBJ1-5; D ambiguous. CDR1 is KGHSH, CDR2 LQKENI, per germline. The CDR3 has 14 residues. The V end lost 3 bases, the J end lost 0 bases, and 6 bases lay between the germline ends. The chain's CDR3 is CASSPGDSNQPQHF. Here the CDR3 DNA reads TGTGCCAGCTCACCGGGCGATAGCAATCAGCCCCAGCATTTT. Together with reference TRBV18 and TRBJ1-5, the CDR3 gives the full variable domain: NAGVMQNPRHLVRRRGQEARLRCSPMKGHSHVYWYRQLPEEGLKFMVYLQKENIIDESGMPKERFSAEFPKEGPSILRIQQVVRGDSAAYFCASSPGDSNQPQHFGDGTRLSIL.

This clone was detected a few times. The rearrangement uses TRBV11-2 and TRBJ1-1; D is uncertain. V lost 6 bases to trimming and J lost 4 bases, with 6 bases between them. Germline CDR1 reads SGHAT; CDR2 reads FQNNGV. The CDR3 has 11 residues. CDR3 bases: TGTGCCAGCAGGGAGGTCACTGAAGCTTTCTTT. Translation: CASREVTEAFF.

The chain employs TRBV18 and TRBJ2-1, with TRBD2 as a possible D gene (5 bases). The CDR3 runs 16 residues. Germline V gives CDR1 KGHSH, CDR2 LQKENI. Trimming took off 0 bases at V and 0 bases at J, with 9 bases between the two ends. Written as DNA, the CDR3 is TGTGCCAGCTCACCACCGAGGGTTCACTCCTACAATGAGCAGTTCTTC. Translation: CASSPPRVHSYNEQFF.

The chain joins TRBV7-9 to TRBJ2-1; 8 nucleotides agree with TRBD1. The CDR3 is made up of 13 amino acids. Per the germline V gene, CDR1 is SEHNR and CDR2 is FQNEAQ (reference sequence). The ends lost 5 bases at V and 7 bases at J; junction bases unmatched: 4. The CDR3 bases are TGTGCCAGCAGCGATACAGGGGGGAATGAGCAGTTCTTC. Translation gives CASSDTGGNEQFF.

The V and J genes are TRBV9 and TRBJ2-3; TRBD1 might be the D (6 bases). The V end was cut by 3 bases, the J end by 2 bases, with 13 bases between. The germline gives CDR1 SGDLS, CDR2 YYNGEE. The CDR3 sequence is 15 residues long. The CDR3: CASSGQAYFTDTQYF. The CDR3 DNA reads as TGTGCCAGCAGCGGACAGGCTTATTTCACAGATACGCAGTATTTT.

This chain joins TRBV11-2 and TRBJ2-7; 7 bases fit TRBD1. Germline loops: CDR1 SGHAT, CDR2 FQNNGV. The junction had 9 bases not matched to a gene; V was cut back by 7 bases and J by 0 bases. The CDR3 is 15 residues long. The CDR3 DNA sequence: TGTGCCAGCAACGCCGGGACAGTTTTCTCCTACGAGCAGTACTTC. Its translation is CASNAGTVFSYEQYF.

This sequence joins TRBV18 and TRBJ1-2; no firm D call. The length of the CDR3 is 14 residues. Germline-derived CDR1 and CDR2 are KGHSH and LQKENI. The V end lost 0 bases, the J end lost 4 bases, and 9 bases lay between the germline ends. The CDR3: CASSPPKAGYGYTF. Here the CDR3 DNA reads TGTGCCAGCTCACCACCGAAGGCGGGCTATGGCTACACCTTC.

The chain couples TRBV19 to TRBJ1-5; D is perhaps TRBD1 (5 bases). Per germline, CDR1 LNHDA and CDR2 SQIVND (reference sequence). Trimming pared 5 bases from V and 5 bases from J, leaving 16 bases between. This CDR3 has 15 amino acids. The DNA for the CDR3 is TGTGCCAGTAGTCTAGGGGTGAGGTTGGATCAGCCCCAGCATTTT. Translating it yields CASSLGVRLDQPQHF.

The V and J genes are TRBV5-6 and TRBJ2-7; 7 positions match TRBD1. The CDR3 sequence is 13 residues long. V lost 6 bases and J lost 1; bases outside the gene matches: 4. Germline CDR1 SGHDT, CDR2 YYEEEE. The CDR3 bases are TGTGCCAGCATGGGACAGCCATCCTACGAGCAGTACTTC. Protein sequence: CASMGQPSYEQYF.

The rearrangement joins TRBV11-2 to TRBJ2-3; tentatively, D is TRBD2 (5 bases). V lost 1 base and J 2 bases, leaving 10 bases between the germline ends. This CDR3 region has 15 residues. Looked up from germline, CDR1 is SGHAT and CDR2 is FQNNGV. The CDR3 DNA follows: TGTGCCAGCAGCTTAGGGCAGACTAACACAGATACGCAGTATTTT. Translated: CASSLGQTNTDTQYF.

The V call is TRBV4-1, the J call TRBJ2-7, with 7 positions matching TRBD1. Germline V gene sequence: CDR1 MGHRA, CDR2 YSYEKL. J was trimmed by 3 bases and V by 4 bases; bases with no gene match: 6. CDR3 length: 14 residues. The CDR3 sequence: CASSPGGLFYEQYF. For the CDR3, the DNA is TGCGCCAGCAGCCCAGGGGGTCTATTCTACGAGCAGTACTTC.